What follows are 21 T cell receptor beta chains derived from one specimen sequenced in a study of coeliac disease. Study-level findings and limits: In active celiac disease, intraepithelial and lamina propria TRB and TRG repertoires were less clonal than controls.

No antigen is known for these receptors. Clones were read by immunoSEQ multiplex PCR, and TCRdb kept only the in-frame ones, dropping some. The profile covers over 6,500 clones, with roughly two thirds appearing a single time and about 4.4% taken by the ten largest. The specimen sequenced was lamina propria lymphocytes from the gut. The source is a woman aged 18 to 35 with active celiac disease.

This chain connects TRBV6-1 to TRBJ1-1; D unclear. This CDR3 has 15 amino acids. Germline CDR1 is MNHNS and CDR2 is SASEGT. Trimming cost V 4 bases and J 8 bases, with 20 bases left between them. The CDR3 DNA sequence: TGTGCCAGCAGTGGATACGGGAGATCCACTGAAGAAGCTTTCTTT. Protein sequence: CASSGYGRSTEEAFF.

In DNA, the CDR3 is TGTGCCAGCTCACCCTTAGGACAGGACAATGAGCAGTTCTTC. Translated, it gives CASSPLGQDNEQFF. The chain joins TRBV18 to TRBJ2-1; TRBD1 matches at 7 bases. Germline V CDR1 and CDR2: KGHSH, LQKENI. CDR3 length: 14 amino acids. J gave up 5 bases and V 3 bases, and 4 bases lay outside the gene matches.

This clone was observed a handful of times. The chain combines TRBV11-3 with TRBJ2-7; D not resolved. The V and J ends lost 5 bases and 1 base respectively, with 9 bases between them. There are 13 residues in the CDR3. Looked up from germline, CDR1 is SGHNT and CDR2 is YENEEA. CDR3 sequence: CASSRDSSYEQYF. The CDR3, as DNA: TGTGCCAGCAGCCGAGACTCGTCCTACGAGCAGTACTTC.

CDR3 sequence reads: CASSVGTEQYYGYTF. The CDR3 DNA is TGTGCCAGCAGCGTCGGGACAGAACAGTACTATGGCTACACCTTC. V is TRBV5-6 and J is TRBJ1-2, with 7 bases fitting TRBD1. V shed 4 bases and J 3 bases; nucleotides not matched to a gene: 9. The CDR3 is 15 residues long. The V gene's germline CDR1 is SGHDT and CDR2 YYEEEE.

The chain joins TRBV6-1 to TRBJ1-5, with D possibly matching TRBD1 (5 bases). This CDR3 spans 15 amino acids. CDR1 MNHNS and CDR2 SASEGT come from the germline V gene. V was clipped by 3 bases and J by 6 bases, with 15 bases between them. This CDR3 is CASSDRGESGQPQHF. CDR3 sequence (DNA): TGTGCCAGCAGTGACCGGGGGGAGTCAGGTCAGCCCCAGCATTTT.

The gene calls are TRBV9 and TRBJ2-7, with 7 bases identical to TRBD1. From germline, CDR1 is SGDLS and CDR2 YYNGEE. With V trimmed by 2 bases and J by 1 base, 3 bases remained unmatched. The CDR3 sequence is 14 residues long. The DNA of the CDR3 is TGTGCCAGCAGCGTCACAGGGGCTTCCTACGAGCAGTACTTC. Residues: CASSVTGASYEQYF.

CDR3 bases: TGTGCCAGCAGCTTAGGGGCCGCGGGAGGGCTTAGTGAGCAGTTCTTC. Protein sequence: CASSLGAAGGLSEQFF. V and J are TRBV7-8 and TRBJ2-1, with 9 nucleotides matching TRBD2. CDR1 and CDR2 (germline): SGHVS, FQNEAQ. After removal of 1 base from V and 9 bases from J, the junction contained 10 bases not matched to a gene. The CDR3 totals 16 residues. Supplemented by reference TRBV7-8 and TRBJ2-1, the full variable domain reads GAGVSQSPRYKVAKRGQDVALRCDPISGHVSLFWYQQALGQGPEFLTYFQNEAQLDKSGLPSDRFFAERPEGSVSTLKIQRTQQEDSAVYLCASSLGAAGGLSEQFFGPGTRLTVL.

This chain uses TRBV11-3 with TRBJ2-2; possibly TRBD1 for D (6 bases). Germline CDR1 reads SGHNT; CDR2 reads YENEEA. Trimming took 5 bases from V and 1 from J, leaving 11 bases between them. This CDR3 contains 15 residues. Here the CDR3 DNA reads TGTGCCAGCAGCCGGGACACCTTGAACACCGGGGAGCTGTTTTTT. Protein sequence: CASSRDTLNTGELFF.

The chain joins TRBV18 to TRBJ2-1; the match to TRBD2 covers 14 bases. Germline CDR1 and CDR2: KGHSH and LQKENI. Trimming at V came to 6 bases and at J to 6 bases, leaving 7 bases not matched to a gene. The CDR3 is 16 amino acids. Here the CDR3 DNA reads TGTGCCAGCTCCCAATCGGGACTAGCGGGGGTCAATGAGCAGTTCTTC. It specifies CASSQSGLAGVNEQFF.

This clone showed up just once. J is TRBJ2-2 and V is TRBV18; possibly TRBD1 for D (6 bases). In germline, CDR1 is KGHSH, CDR2 LQKENI. CDR3 size: 16 residues. Trimming stripped 4 bases from V and 0 bases from J, with 12 bases between. In DNA, the CDR3 is TGTGCCAGCTCACAAACAGGGAACGCGAACACCGGGGAGCTGTTTTTT. Its protein product is CASSQTGNANTGELFF.

The chain employs TRBV28 and TRBJ2-1, with 8 bases identical to TRBD2. Trimming at V came to 6 bases and at J to 4 bases, leaving 11 bases not matched to a gene. CDR3 length: 16 amino acids. The germline CDR1 and CDR2 sequences are MDHEN and SYDVKM. The CDR3 sequence: CASRDSGSAPYNEQFF. Here the CDR3 DNA reads TGTGCCAGCAGGGACAGCGGGAGTGCCCCTTACAATGAGCAGTTCTTC. Full variable domain (rest looked up from reference TRBV28 and TRBJ2-1): DVKVTQSSRYLVKRTGEKVFLECVQDMDHENMFWYRQDPGLGLRLIYFSYDVKMKEKGDIPEGYSVSREKKERFSLILESASTNQTSMYLCASRDSGSAPYNEQFFGPGTRLTVL.

This CDR3 reads CASSESHKTWDTQYF. CDR3 nucleotides: TGCGCCAGCAGTGAGTCACACAAGACTTGGGATACGCAGTATTTT. The rearrangement joins TRBV10-1 to TRBJ2-3; D is undetermined. Trimming removed 0 bases from V and 6 bases from J, with 13 bases in between. There are 15 residues in the CDR3. CDR1 and CDR2 from the germline V gene are WNHNN and SYGVQD (reference sequence).

A few counts support this clone. The chain joins TRBV5-5 to TRBJ1-2; 10 bases line up with TRBD1. J gave up 9 bases and V 0 bases, and 8 bases lay outside the gene matches. Germline CDR1 SGHKS, CDR2 YYEKEE (reference sequence). This CDR3 contains 15 residues. The CDR3 here is CASSLDGTGEGSYTF. CDR3 sequence (DNA): TGTGCCAGCAGCTTGGATGGGACAGGGGAGGGCAGCTACACCTTC.

This clone showed up just once. This rearrangement joins TRBV6-5 to TRBJ1-2, with D possibly matching TRBD1 (5 bases). This CDR3 region has 13 residues. Germline V gene lookup returns CDR1 MNHEY and CDR2 SVGAGI. Trimming removed 2 bases at V and 1 base at J, with 5 bases between. CDR3 residues: CASSYDSNYGYTF. The DNA of the CDR3 is TGTGCCAGCAGTTACGACAGTAACTATGGCTACACCTTC.

The CDR3 nucleotides read TGTGCCAGCAGCTTGCCCGGGACTCTTCAAGAGACCCAGTACTTC. It codes for CASSLPGTLQETQYF. The V gene is TRBV5-6, the J gene TRBJ2-5; D perhaps matches TRBD2 (6 bases). The germline V gene encodes CDR1 SGHDT and CDR2 YYEEEE. Trimming shortened V by 1 base and J by 2 bases, and 12 bases separated the two germline ends. This CDR3 contains 15 residues.

This clone was recorded a few times. The chain recombines TRBV5-1 with TRBJ2-7; 8 positions match TRBD1. The CDR3 contains 14 residues. With V trimmed by 2 bases and J by 4 bases, 5 bases remained unmatched. CDR1 SGHRS and CDR2 YFSETQ come from the germline V gene. The CDR3 reads CASSFGTGYYEQYF. The CDR3 DNA reads as TGCGCCAGCAGCTTCGGGACAGGATATTACGAGCAGTACTTC.

This chain joins TRBV2 and TRBJ2-2; TRBD1 matches at 9 bases. Germline CDR1 reads SNHLY; CDR2 reads FYNNEI. The CDR3 has 15 residues. Unmatched junction bases numbered 4, after V lost 7 bases and J lost 1 base. The CDR3 here is CASILDRGNTGELFF. CDR3 nucleotide sequence: TGTGCCAGCATCCTGGACAGGGGGAACACCGGGGAGCTGTTTTTT.

The V gene is TRBV30, the J gene TRBJ2-1; D might be TRBD2 (6 bases). The V end lost 3 bases, the J end lost 0 bases, and 9 bases lay between the germline ends. Germline V gives CDR1 GTSNPN, CDR2 SVGIG (reference sequence). The CDR3 sequence is 14 residues long. The chain's CDR3 is CAWRVGSSYNEQFF. CDR3 coding DNA: TGTGCCTGGAGAGTCGGGAGCTCCTACAATGAGCAGTTCTTC. Using reference TRBV30 and TRBJ2-1 for the parts outside the CDR3, the full variable domain is SQTIHQWPATLVQPVGSPLSLECTVEGTSNPNLYWYRQAAGRGLQLLFYSVGIGQISSEVPQNLSASRPQDRQFILSSKKLLLSDSGFYLCAWRVGSSYNEQFFGPGTRLTVL.

The rearrangement joins TRBV9 to TRBJ2-7; 11 nucleotides agree with TRBD1. Trimming took 3 bases from V and 4 from J; bases not matched to a gene: 3. CDR3 length equals 14 residues. In germline, CDR1 is SGDLS, CDR2 YYNGEE. The CDR3 spells CASSEGDRGYEQYF. The CDR3 coding sequence is TGTGCCAGCAGCGAGGGGGACAGGGGGTACGAGCAGTACTTC.

The gene calls are TRBV10-3 and TRBJ2-7; D not certain. This CDR3 has 13 residues. V lost 3 bases, J lost 0 bases, and 6 bases lay in between. Germline values: CDR1 ENHRY, CDR2 SYGVKD. The DNA of the CDR3 is TGTGCCATCAGTGATGGGCCCTCCTACGAGCAGTACTTC. This translates into CAISDGPSYEQYF.

The chain is built from TRBV18 and TRBJ2-2; 12 nucleotides align to TRBD1. The CDR3 spans 15 residues. Germline-derived CDR1 and CDR2 are KGHSH and LQKENI. V lost 7 bases and J lost 7; bases outside the gene matches: 7. The CDR3 DNA reads TGTGCCAGCTTTCCGGGACAGGGGGCCGGCGGGGAGCTGTTTTTT. It codes for CASFPGQGAGGELFF.